Below are 18 T cell receptor beta chains sequenced from a single sample in a study of Ad26.COV2.S vaccination and SARS-CoV-2 variants. Generated by immunoSEQ multiplex PCR, the TCRdb table keeps only in-frame clones and is missing some. Of about 480,000 clones listed, about 83% are singletons. This sample's treatment: some 19 received Ad26.COV2.S at low or high dose, single or two shots; about 5 received placebo; per-sample allocation not given. Specimens were obtained on day 63 following the first vaccine or placebo injection. Sequenced here: peripheral blood, sampled in a trial of Ad26.COV2.S vaccine versus placebo. The source of these receptors is a person between 18 and 59 years old who received the Ad26.COV2.S COVID-19 vaccine or a placebo.

This chain uses TRBV19 with TRBJ2-1, with D uncertain. Germline CDR1 is LNHDA and CDR2 is SQIVND (reference sequence). Trimming shortened V by 3 bases and J by 8 bases, and 5 bases separated the two germline ends. There are 11 residues in the CDR3. CDR3 protein: CASSMGYEQFF. The CDR3 DNA reads as TGTGCCAGTAGTATGGGGTATGAGCAGTTCTTC.

V is TRBV7-2 and J is TRBJ2-1; the match to TRBD2 covers 13 bases. From germline, CDR1 is SGHTA and CDR2 FQGNSA. This CDR3 has 17 amino acids. Unmatched junction bases numbered 9, after V lost 3 bases and J lost 7 bases. The CDR3 loop is CASSFYSGTSGKNEQFF. Written as DNA, the CDR3 is TGTGCCAGCAGCTTTTACTCCGGGACTAGCGGGAAAAATGAGCAGTTCTTC.

The chain carries TRBV9 and TRBJ2-5; tentatively, D is TRBD2 (6 bases). Germline CDR1 is SGDLS and CDR2 is YYNGEE. Trimming cost V 5 bases and J 2 bases, with 10 bases left between them. This CDR3 spans 13 amino acids. CDR3 nucleotide sequence: TGTGCCAGCAGTCGGGCGGGACAAGAGACCCAGTACTTC. Its translation: CASSRAGQETQYF.

This clone was counted only a few times. The rearrangement links TRBV28 to TRBJ2-7; 9 nucleotides match TRBD2. Germline CDR1 reads MDHEN; CDR2 reads SYDVKM. V trimming: 3 bases; J trimming: 6 bases; junction bases outside the gene matches: 9. The CDR3 is 15 amino acids. Here the CDR3 DNA reads TGTGCCAGCAGTTTCTCTAGCGGGATAATCCTCGAGCAGTACTTC. It is translated as CASSFSSGIILEQYF.

The table lists this clone with a count of one. V and J are TRBV5-1 and TRBJ2-3, with D perhaps being TRBD1 or TRBD2 (5 bases each). This CDR3 is 17 amino acids long. The germline V gene encodes CDR1 SGHRS and CDR2 YFSETQ. V was pared by 1 base and J by 3 bases, with 18 bases between. The CDR3 protein is CASSLYRGSRGTDTQYF. The CDR3 DNA reads as TGCGCCAGCAGCTTGTATCGGGGCTCCCGGGGTACAGATACGCAGTATTTT.

The chain combines TRBV29-1 with TRBJ1-5; TRBD1 matches at 7 bases. The CDR3 totals 13 residues. With 4 bases clipped from V and 4 bases from J, the junction kept 4 bases outside the gene matches. Germline V lookup: CDR1 SQVTM, CDR2 ANQGSEA. The DNA of the CDR3 is TGCAGCGTTGTGTCAGGGGGTAATCAGCCCCAGCATTTT. Its translation is CSVVSGGNQPQHF.

This chain uses TRBV4-3 with TRBJ1-5; TRBD1 aligns across 7 bases. With V trimmed by 0 bases and J by 2 bases, 7 bases remained unmatched. The CDR3 consists of 17 residues. Per the germline V gene, CDR1 is LGHNA and CDR2 is YSLEER. CDR3 sequence (DNA): TGCGCCAGCAGCCAAGAATGGGGGCAGGGGGGCAATCAGCCCCAGCATTTT. Protein product: CASSQEWGQGGNQPQHF.

This clone was found a few times. The chain uses TRBV2 and TRBJ1-2, with 8 positions matching TRBD1. Looked up from germline, CDR1 is SNHLY and CDR2 is FYNNEI. Trimming at V came to 4 bases and at J to 4 bases, leaving 5 bases not matched to a gene. The CDR3 is 14 amino acids. CDR3 protein: CASSVTGGSYGYTF. The CDR3 nucleotides read TGTGCCAGCAGTGTCACAGGGGGGAGCTATGGCTACACCTTC. The full variable domain, its missing parts supplied by reference TRBV2 and TRBJ1-2, is EPEVTQTPSHQVTQMGQEVILRCVPISNHLYFYWYRQILGQKVEFLVSFYNNEISEKSEIFDDQFSVERPDGSNFTLKIRSTKLEDSAMYFCASSVTGGSYGYTFGSGTRLTVV.

V gene TRBV9 combines with J gene TRBJ1-6; D is undetermined. CDR1 is SGDLS and CDR2 is YYNGEE in the germline V gene. This CDR3 is 14 amino acids long. V was pared by 0 bases and J by 6 bases, with 7 bases between. CDR3: CASSVDASNSPLHF. The CDR3 bases are TGTGCCAGCAGCGTAGATGCCTCTAATTCACCCCTCCACTTT.

This clone was counted once. The chain employs TRBV5-5 and TRBJ1-5; D may be TRBD1 (5 bases). The CDR3 has 15 amino acids. The V and J ends lost 1 base and 2 bases respectively, with 10 bases between them. Germline V gives CDR1 SGHKS, CDR2 YYEKEE (reference sequence). CDR3 residues: CASSLWGEGNQPQHF. CDR3 nucleotides: TGTGCCAGCAGCTTGTGGGGGGAGGGCAATCAGCCCCAGCATTTT.

J is TRBJ2-2 and V is TRBV10-3; maybe TRBD2 (6 bases). Germline values: CDR1 ENHRY, CDR2 SYGVKD. V shed 2 bases and J shed 4 bases, with 11 bases lying between them. This CDR3 has 15 residues. In nucleotides, the CDR3 is TGTGCCATCAGTGAGGGGCGGAGGGGCACCGGGGAGCTGTTTTTT. Encoded protein: CAISEGRRGTGELFF.

The genes are TRBV9 and TRBJ1-3; a possible D gene is TRBD1 (6 bases). CDR3 size: 22 residues. V gave up 0 bases and J gave up 2 bases, with 30 bases separating them. Germline lookup yields CDR1 SGDLS and CDR2 YYNGEE. CDR3 sequence reads: CASSVAARPYRPGAIAGNTIYF. The CDR3, as DNA: TGTGCCAGCAGCGTAGCAGCACGACCTTACAGGCCGGGGGCGATCGCTGGAAACACCATATATTTT.

The V gene is TRBV9, the J gene TRBJ2-7; D is unresolved. Germline CDR1 reads SGDLS; CDR2 reads YYNGEE. The CDR3 extends over 12 amino acids. Between the trimmed V and J ends, which lost 0 bases and 6 bases, there was a span of 7 bases. The CDR3: CASSVAESEQYF. CDR3 bases: TGTGCCAGCAGCGTAGCTGAGTCCGAGCAGTACTTC.

CDR3 sequence (DNA): TGCGCCAGCAGCCCGGACAGGGTTGGCACAGATACGCAGTATTTT. This gives the protein CASSPDRVGTDTQYF. V is TRBV5-1 and J is TRBJ2-3; 8 nucleotides line up with TRBD1. CDR1 is SGHRS and CDR2 is YFSETQ in the germline V gene. The junction had 5 bases not matched to a gene; V was cut back by 4 bases and J by 1 base. The CDR3 contains 15 residues.

The chain links TRBV7-2 to TRBJ2-5; 7 bases fit TRBD2. The CDR3 totals 15 residues. The germline gives CDR1 SGHTA, CDR2 FQGNSA. J gave up 5 bases and V 5 bases, and 11 bases lay outside the gene matches. CDR3 DNA sequence: TGTGCCAGCAGCCCAACGGGGCGGGAGAGGGAGACCCAGTACTTC. As protein: CASSPTGRERETQYF.

This chain uses TRBV6-5 with TRBJ1-2, with D perhaps matching TRBD1 (5 bases). CDR3 length: 15 amino acids. In germline, CDR1 is MNHEY, CDR2 SVGAGI. Trimming removed 7 bases at V and 6 bases at J, with 21 bases between. CDR3 nucleotides: TGTGCCAGCACCCGATCTGGGGGAATCGTTGATGGCTACACCTTC. It translates to CASTRSGGIVDGYTF.

This clone has only a few counts. This chain connects TRBV29-1 to TRBJ2-1; 7 positions match TRBD1. The CDR3 is 13 amino acids. Trimming cost V 2 bases and J 6 bases; bases outside gene matches: 4. The germline V gene has CDR1 SQVTM and CDR2 ANQGSEA. Here the CDR3 reads CSVELSGGNEQFF. In nucleotides, the CDR3 is TGCAGCGTTGAATTGTCAGGGGGCAATGAGCAGTTCTTC.

The rearrangement links TRBV15 to TRBJ1-1, with D unclear. The V gene's germline CDR1 is LNHNV and CDR2 YYDKDF (reference sequence). The CDR3 runs 14 residues. The V end was cut by 3 bases, the J end by 3 bases, with 11 bases between. CDR3: CATSRPHVYTEAFF. CDR3 nucleotide sequence: TGTGCCACCAGCAGGCCTCACGTGTACACTGAAGCTTTCTTT.